This TCR beta chain originates from a study of T cell clusters in autoimmune cytopenias. Study outcomes and limitations: Physiological T cell clusters of healthy donors were apparently absent in primary autoimmune cytopenia patients. No cluster-lack signature appeared between secondary cytopenia and chronic lymphocytic leukemia patients, apparently due to lymphoma masking.

Multiplex touch-down PCR amplified TRB using TRB-A and TRB-B pools in one tube. TCRdb reanalyzed the multiplex PCR reads, giving one entry per CDR3 protein sequence and no DNA. The ten top clones account for about 40%, within a sample of 5,000 to 7,000 distinct CDR3 sequences. Each sample's input was roughly 230 ng genomic DNA, roughly 40,000 genome equivalents. This CDR3 region has 14 residues. CDR1 is MNHEY, CDR2 SVGEGT, per germline. This clonotype is deemed medium-sized by its frequency. Its antigen is not known. These data also formed part of another study, on T cell repertoires in aging, cancer and after chemotherapy. According to that study: Clear clonal overlap appeared across healthy donor samples taken over several months to years. Loss of evenness, beyond lost richness, contributed to age-related TCR diversity decline in cancer patients.

The source of this sequence is a human donor in good health. Sequencing was done on a sample of peripheral blood. The chain combines TRBV6-2 or TRBV6-3 with TRBJ2-1; as DNA is missing, the TRBD2 call by TCRdb cannot be tested. This chain's CDR3 is CASGGGGGSNEQFF.